This T cell receptor beta chain was identified in a study of shared clonotypes between healthy human individuals. The table came from immunoSEQ multiplex PCR; TCRdb's copy has only in-frame clones and leaves some out. This sample has about 2.4 million clones; more than 85% occur once, and the top ten carry roughly 0.36%. Looked up from germline, CDR1 is DFQATT and CDR2 is SNEGSKA (reference sequence). Trimming removed 8 bases at V and 6 bases at J, with 8 bases between. The CDR3 is 10 residues long. The clonotype comes from a man younger than 35 in good health. Some clones in this sample may be carry-over from other donors' samples. V is TRBV20-1 and J is TRBJ2-1; D might be TRBD1 (6 bases). The sequencing input was naive CD4+ T cells from PBMCs. The sample's subset: CD45RA+ positively selected. The CDR3 spells CSMTGNEQFF. Written as DNA, the CDR3 is TGCAGTATGACAGGCAATGAGCAGTTCTTC.